Listed here is a single T cell receptor beta chain. Relative to the germline gene, one junction end is altered; a read error may explain this. This specimen comes from a study of tumor-infiltrating lymphocytes in primary liver carcinoma. The investigators made TCR beta cDNA from 400 to 500 ng total RNA, using a constant-region primer. TCR beta libraries came from three nested multiplex PCR rounds using slightly modified ARM-PCR. The first two PCR rounds used TRBV1-TRBV30 primers with a Cbeta primer, roughly 10 cycles each. TCRdb recomputed calls from the multiplex PCR reads with MiXCR, one row per CDR3 protein. Of more than 70,000 distinct CDR3 sequences listed, roughly 72% were seen once; the top ten hold approximately 20%. Bulk tissue was left unsorted, and RNA and DNA were co-extracted from about 20-30 mg of it. Germline CDR1 is SGHAT and CDR2 is FQNNGV. The length of the CDR3 is 14 residues.

This TCR derives from a man in his forties or fifties with primary liver carcinoma and hepatitis B virus infection. The V call is TRBV11-2, the J call TRBJ1-4; D is undetermined. The sample consisted of liver tumor tissue from sampling region 1. Subset indicated: tumor region T1, superior pole. CDR3 protein: CASSLDVGHEKLFF. DNA for the CDR3: TGTGCTAGCAGCTTAGATGTTGGGCACGAAAAACTGTTTTTT. Full variable domain (outside the CDR3, taken from reference TRBV11-2 and TRBJ1-4): EAGVAQSPRYKIIEKRQSVAFWCNPISGHATLYWYQQILGQGPKLLIQFQNNGVVDDSQLPKDRFSAERLKGVDSTLKIQPAKLEDSAVYLCASSLDVGHEKLFFGSGTQLSVL.